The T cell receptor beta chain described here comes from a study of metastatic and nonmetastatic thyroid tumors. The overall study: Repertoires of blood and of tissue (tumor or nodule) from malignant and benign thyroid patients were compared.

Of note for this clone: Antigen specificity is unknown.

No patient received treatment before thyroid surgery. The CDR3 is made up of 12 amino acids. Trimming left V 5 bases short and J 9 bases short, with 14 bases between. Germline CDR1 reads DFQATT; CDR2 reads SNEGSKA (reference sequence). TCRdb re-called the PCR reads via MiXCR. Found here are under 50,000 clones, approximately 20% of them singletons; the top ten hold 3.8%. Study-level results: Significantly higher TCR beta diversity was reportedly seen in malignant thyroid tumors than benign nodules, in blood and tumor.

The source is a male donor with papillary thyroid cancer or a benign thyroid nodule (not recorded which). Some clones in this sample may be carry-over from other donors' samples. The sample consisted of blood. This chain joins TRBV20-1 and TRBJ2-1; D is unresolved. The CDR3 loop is CSASTSPTEQFF. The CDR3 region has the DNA TGCAGTGCTTCGACAAGCCCCACTGAGCAGTTCTTC.